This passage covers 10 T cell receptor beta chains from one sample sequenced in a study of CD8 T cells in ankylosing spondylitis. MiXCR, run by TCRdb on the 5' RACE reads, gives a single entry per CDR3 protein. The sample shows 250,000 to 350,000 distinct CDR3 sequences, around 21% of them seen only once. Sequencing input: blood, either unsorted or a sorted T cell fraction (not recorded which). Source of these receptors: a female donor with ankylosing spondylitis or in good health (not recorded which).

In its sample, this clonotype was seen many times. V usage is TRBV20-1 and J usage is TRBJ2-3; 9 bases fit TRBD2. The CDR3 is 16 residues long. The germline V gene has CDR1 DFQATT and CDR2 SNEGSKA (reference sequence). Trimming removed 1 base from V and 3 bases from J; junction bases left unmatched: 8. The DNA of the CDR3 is TGCAGTGCTAGAGCGGAGGTAGCGGGAGTAACAGATACGCAGTATTTT. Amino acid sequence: CSARAEVAGVTDTQYF.

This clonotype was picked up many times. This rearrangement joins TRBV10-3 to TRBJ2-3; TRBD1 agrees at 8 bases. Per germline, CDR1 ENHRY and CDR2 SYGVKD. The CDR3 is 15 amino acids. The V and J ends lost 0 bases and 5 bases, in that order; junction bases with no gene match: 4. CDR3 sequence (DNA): TGTGCCATCAGTGAGTCCAGGGGGCAAAGAGATACGCAGTATTTT. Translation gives CAISESRGQRDTQYF.

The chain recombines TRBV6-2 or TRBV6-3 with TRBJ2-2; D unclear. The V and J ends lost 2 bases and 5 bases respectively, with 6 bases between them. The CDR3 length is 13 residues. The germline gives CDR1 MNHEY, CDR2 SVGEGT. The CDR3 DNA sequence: TGTGCCAGCAGTTACCCTACTACCGGGGAGCTGTTTTTT. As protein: CASSYPTTGELFF.

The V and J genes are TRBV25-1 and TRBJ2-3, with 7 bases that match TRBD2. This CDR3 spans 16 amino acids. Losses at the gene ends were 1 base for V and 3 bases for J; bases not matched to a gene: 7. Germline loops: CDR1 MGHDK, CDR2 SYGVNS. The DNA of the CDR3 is TGTGCCAGCAGTGAATTGGGCGGGAGCGGGACAGATACGCAGTATTTT. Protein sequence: CASSELGGSGTDTQYF.

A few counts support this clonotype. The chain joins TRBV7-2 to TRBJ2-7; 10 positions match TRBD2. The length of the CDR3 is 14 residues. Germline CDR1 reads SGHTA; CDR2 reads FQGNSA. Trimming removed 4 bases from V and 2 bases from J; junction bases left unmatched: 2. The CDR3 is CASSSSGRAYEQYF. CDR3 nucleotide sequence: TGTGCCAGCAGCTCAAGCGGGAGGGCCTACGAGCAGTACTTC.

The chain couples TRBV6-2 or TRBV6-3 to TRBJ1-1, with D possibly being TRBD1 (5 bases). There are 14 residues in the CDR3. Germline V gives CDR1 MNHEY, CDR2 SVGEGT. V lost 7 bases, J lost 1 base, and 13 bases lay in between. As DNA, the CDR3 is TGTGCCAGCAACTCCGGGACCTGGAACACTGAAGCTTTCTTT. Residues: CASNSGTWNTEAFF.

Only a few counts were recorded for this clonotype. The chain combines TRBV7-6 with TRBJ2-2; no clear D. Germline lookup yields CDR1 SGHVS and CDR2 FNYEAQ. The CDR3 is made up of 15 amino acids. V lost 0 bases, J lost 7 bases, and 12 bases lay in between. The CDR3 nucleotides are TGTGCCAGCAGCTTAGCGCGAGGATCGATCGGGGAGCTGTTTTTT. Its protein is CASSLARGSIGELFF.

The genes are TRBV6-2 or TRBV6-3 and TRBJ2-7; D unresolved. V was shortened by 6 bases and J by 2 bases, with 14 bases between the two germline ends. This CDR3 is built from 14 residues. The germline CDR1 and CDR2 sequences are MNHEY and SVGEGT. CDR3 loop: CASSPHVQPYEQYF. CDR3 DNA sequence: TGTGCCAGCAGCCCCCACGTTCAGCCCTACGAGCAGTACTTC.

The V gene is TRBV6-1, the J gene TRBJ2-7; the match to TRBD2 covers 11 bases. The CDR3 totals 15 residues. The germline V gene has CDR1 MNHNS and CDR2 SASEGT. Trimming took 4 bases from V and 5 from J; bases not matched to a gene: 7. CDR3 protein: CASSGLAGGRNEQYF. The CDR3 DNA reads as TGTGCCAGCAGTGGGTTAGCGGGAGGGCGAAACGAGCAGTACTTC.

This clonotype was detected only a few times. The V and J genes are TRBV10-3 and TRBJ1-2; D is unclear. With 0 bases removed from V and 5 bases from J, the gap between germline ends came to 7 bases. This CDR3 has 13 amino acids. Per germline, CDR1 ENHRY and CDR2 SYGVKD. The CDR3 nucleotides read TGTGCCATCAGTGAGTCGGGCCTTTATGGCTACACCTTC. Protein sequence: CAISESGLYGYTF.